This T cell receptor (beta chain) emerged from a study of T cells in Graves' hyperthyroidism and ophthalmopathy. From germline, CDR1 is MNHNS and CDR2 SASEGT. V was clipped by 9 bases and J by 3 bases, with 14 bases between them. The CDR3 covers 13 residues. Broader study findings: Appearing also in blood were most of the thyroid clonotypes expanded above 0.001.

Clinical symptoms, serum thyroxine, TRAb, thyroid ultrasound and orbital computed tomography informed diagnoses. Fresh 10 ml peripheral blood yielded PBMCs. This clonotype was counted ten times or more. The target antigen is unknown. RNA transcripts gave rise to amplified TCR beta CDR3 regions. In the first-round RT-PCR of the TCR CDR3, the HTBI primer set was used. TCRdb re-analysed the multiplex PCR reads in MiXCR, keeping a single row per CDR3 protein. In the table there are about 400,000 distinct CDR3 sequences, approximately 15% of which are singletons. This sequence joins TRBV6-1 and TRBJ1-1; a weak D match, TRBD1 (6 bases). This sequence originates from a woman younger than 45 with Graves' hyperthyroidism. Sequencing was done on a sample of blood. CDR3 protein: CASSGGQDTEAFF. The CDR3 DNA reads TGTGCCAGTAGCGGGGGGCAGGACACTGAAGCTTTCTTT.